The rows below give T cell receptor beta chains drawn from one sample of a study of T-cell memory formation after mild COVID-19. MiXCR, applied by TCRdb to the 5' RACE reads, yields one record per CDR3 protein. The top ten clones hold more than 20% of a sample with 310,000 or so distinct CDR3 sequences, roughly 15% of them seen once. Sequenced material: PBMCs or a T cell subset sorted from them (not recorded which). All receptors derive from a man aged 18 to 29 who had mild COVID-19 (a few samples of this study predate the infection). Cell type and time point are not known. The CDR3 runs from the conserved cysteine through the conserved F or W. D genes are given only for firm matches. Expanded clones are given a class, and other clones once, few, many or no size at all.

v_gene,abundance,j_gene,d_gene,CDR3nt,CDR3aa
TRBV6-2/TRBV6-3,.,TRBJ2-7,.,TGTGCCAGCAGTGGCAGGACAGCCCATTCCTACGAGCAGTACTTC,CASSGRTAHSYEQYF
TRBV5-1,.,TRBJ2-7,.,TGCGCCAGCAGCCCCACGACAGGAACCTACGAGCAGTACTTC,CASSPTTGTYEQYF
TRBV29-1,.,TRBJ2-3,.,TGCAGCGTTGAAGGCAGGGTTACAGATACGCAGTATTTT,CSVEGRVTDTQYF
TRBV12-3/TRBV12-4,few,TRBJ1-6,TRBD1,TGTGCCAGCAGTGGGGACAGCGTCAATTCACCCCTCCACTTT,CASSGDSVNSPLHF
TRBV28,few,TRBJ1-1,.,TGTGCCAGCAATCCCGGGTCATTGAACACTGAAGCTTTCTTT,CASNPGSLNTEAFF
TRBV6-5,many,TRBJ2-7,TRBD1,TGTGCCAGCACCCCGGACAGGGGCGAGCAGTACTTC,CASTPDRGEQYF
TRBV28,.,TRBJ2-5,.,TGTGCCAGCAGTTTTATCGTACTAGCTGGGACCCAGTACTTC,CASSFIVLAGTQYF
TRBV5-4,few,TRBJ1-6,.,TGTGCCAGCAGTCTGGATCGGAGTCCACCCCTCCACTTT,CASSLDRSPPLHF
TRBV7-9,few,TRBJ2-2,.,TGTGCCAGCAGCTTAGTTCGGGGGCCGAACGGGGAGCTGTTTTTT,CASSLVRGPNGELFF
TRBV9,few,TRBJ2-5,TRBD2,TGTGCCAGCAGCGAGGGGCCTAGCGGGGGTAGCGCGGAGACCCAGTACTTC,CASSEGPSGGSAETQYF
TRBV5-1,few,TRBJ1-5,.,TGCGCCAGCAGCCTCCTAGGAGGCGGGGGCCCTAATCAGCCCCAGCATTTT,CASSLLGGGGPNQPQHF
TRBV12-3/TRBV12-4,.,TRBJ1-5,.,TGTGCCAGCAGGAGCTTATACAATCAGCCCCAGCATTTT,CASRSLYNQPQHF
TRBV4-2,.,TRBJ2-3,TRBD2,TGTGCCAGCAGCCAAGGTAGTAGCGGGGGGCTGGGAGATACGCAGTATTTT,CASSQGSSGGLGDTQYF
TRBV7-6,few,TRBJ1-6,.,TGTGCCAGCAGCTTAGAAACAGGGAGATCACCCCTCCACTTT,CASSLETGRSPLHF
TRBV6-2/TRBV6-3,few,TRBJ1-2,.,TGTGCCACCAACGCCCAAGGAGGCTACACCTTC,CATNAQGGYTF
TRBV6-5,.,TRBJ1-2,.,TGTGCCAGCAGTTACCGGTCCGGGACCGAGTATGGCTACACCTTC,CASSYRSGTEYGYTF
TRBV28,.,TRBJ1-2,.,TGTGCCAGCAGTTTGCACTCTGTGCTGCCCGGCTACACCTTC,CASSLHSVLPGYTF
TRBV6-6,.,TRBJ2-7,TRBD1,TGTGCCAGCAGTTACTCTTGGACAGGGGGGAACTACGAGCAGTACTTC,CASSYSWTGGNYEQYF
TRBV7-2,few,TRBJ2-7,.,TGTGCCAGCAGTCGTCAGGGATCCGGCTACGAGCAGTACTTC,CASSRQGSGYEQYF
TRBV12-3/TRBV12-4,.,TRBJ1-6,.,TGTGCCAGCAGTTTAAACGGGCGGGGCTCACCCCTCCACTTT,CASSLNGRGSPLHF
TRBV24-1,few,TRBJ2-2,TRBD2,TGTGCCACCAGTGACCGGGACTACCCCTCCAACACCGGGGAGCTGTTTTTT,CATSDRDYPSNTGELFF
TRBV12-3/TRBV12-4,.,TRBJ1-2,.,TGTGCCAGCAGCCTCAGGGGATGGGGCTACACCTTC,CASSLRGWGYTF